The clone carrying this TCR beta chain was counted at least ten times. No antigen is known for it. The germline V gene has CDR1 SGHRS and CDR2 YFSETQ. CDR3 length: 13 residues. Deletions cut 2 bases from V and 4 bases from J, with 10 bases between. This specimen comes from a study of CD8 T cells in ankylosing spondylitis. Study conclusions and caveats: Existing reports had already noted some motif variants in reactive arthritis synovial fluid and blood. Seemingly distinctive of ankylosing spondylitis blood was a TCR beta motif formed by eight highly homologous variants.

Using its own MiXCR run on the 5' RACE reads, TCRdb lists one record per CDR3 protein. The top ten clones hold roughly 29% of a sample with some 85,000 distinct CDR3 sequences, roughly 9% of them seen once. V is TRBV5-1 and J is TRBJ2-7; possibly TRBD2 for D (6 bases). The sample consisted of blood, either unsorted or a sorted T cell fraction (not recorded which). The source is a male donor with ankylosing spondylitis. The CDR3 loop reads CASSLGTLYEQYF. CDR3 in DNA: TGCGCCAGCAGCTTAGGGACTTTGTACGAGCAGTACTTC.